The T cell receptor beta chain described here comes from a study of response to subunit inactivated influenza vaccine. From germline, CDR1 is DFQATT and CDR2 SNEGSKA (reference sequence). Trimming removed 4 bases at V and 2 bases at J, with 12 bases between. The CDR3 is 14 amino acids. TCRdb called the RT-PCR reads again in MiXCR, with one record for every CDR3 protein. This table holds around 570,000 distinct CDR3 sequences, 11% found once. This clonotype was counted a few times. In addition, the sample was reused for a study of T cells expressing NK-cell markers. From that second work: TCR beta libraries carry UMIs added by 5'RACE template switching. The authors derived TCR beta repertoires from sorted CD3+CD56+NKG2C+, CD3+CD56+NKG2C- and CD3+CD56-NKG2C+ T cells. HCMV seropositivity marked seven of the eight sequenced donors; one was seronegative. In about six donors, dominant NKG2C+ clonotypes were about 1.0-8% of CD8+ T cells.

The sequencing here drew on PBMCs from blood, taken on the day of vaccination. This chain links TRBV20-1 with TRBJ1-5; D gene ambiguous. This TCR came from a man aged 45-60 years who received an inactivated influenza vaccine. The CDR3 DNA reads as TGCAGTGCTATAGCGGTCTCCGGCAATCAGCCCCAGCATTTT. Translating gives CSAIAVSGNQPQHF.